Listed here is a single TCR beta chain. Its specificity is unknown. This entry belongs to a study of siplizumab effects on memory and regulatory T cells. Study findings and constraints: The alloreactive clones that mapped to unstimulated subsets made up only a minor fraction. The alloresponse seemed to draw substantially on naive T cells, which appeared more diverse than memory cells. In siplizumab cultures, the suppressive function of proliferating Tregs remained unconfirmed.

V lost 2 bases and J 2 bases, leaving 9 bases between the germline ends. Germline CDR1 SGHRS, CDR2 YFSETQ. The CDR3 has 14 residues. Around 10^5 TCR templates per sample were sequenced. Measured with immunoSEQ multiplex PCR; TCRdb has only the in-frame clones, and not every one. The sample includes some 100,000 clones, 91% of them seen just once. This sequence originates from a human donor in good health. The J gene is TRBJ2-3, the V gene TRBV5-1, with D unresolved. The sample was CD4+ T cells sorted from blood. The CDR3 spells CASSFTAYTDTQYF. The DNA for the CDR3 is TGCGCCAGCAGCTTTACGGCCTACACAGATACGCAGTATTTT.